Described below is a single T cell receptor (beta chain) sequence and its context. There are a few counts of this clonotype. There is no known antigen for this receptor. No per-base quality is available; no much larger clone lies one base away. This sample is drawn from a study of blood T cells in healthy people across ages (dated by TCRdb to the mid-2010s). With respect to the entire study: In model experiments, template switching captured about one uniquely barcoded TCR beta cDNA molecule for every two T cells. The study measured age-related changes in TCR beta repertoire diversity using deep sequencing normalized with unique cDNA molecular identifiers. Four age groups were formed from the donors: young (average approximately 15 years), middle-aged (just under 40), aged (approximately 60) and long-lived (82). To avoid experimental bias, donors of different ages were randomly spread across the sequencing lanes. Using the same blood draw, the study looked at two additional independent replicas of 1 million unique cDNA reads for two donors, one aged 18 to 30 and the other aged 80 or older. Overall study results and their limits: Compared with the aged group, more naive CD4+ T cells, fewer expanded clones and increased TCR diversity were shown by the long-lived group, suggesting age selection. Since profiling was done on bulk unsorted PBMCs, naive and antigen-experienced compartments could not be conclusively compared. As age increased, observed TCR beta diversity per million T cells dropped in a roughly linear way, and a significant reduction was already evident by age about 40. Donor CMV infection status was unknown, potentially confounding age-related changes in expanded clonotypes. The percentage of naive T cells measured by flow cytometry correlated strongly with observed TCR beta diversity. Total diversity estimates from one million sequenced T cells were considered lower bounds and underestimates.

The donors were roughly 38 Caucasian individuals from Russia, aged roughly 6 to 90 years, who were systemically healthy. Each donor gave 8 to 10 milliliters of peripheral blood, collected into EDTA-treated Vacutainer tubes. PBMCs were isolated by Ficoll-Paque density-gradient centrifugation, with at least 6 million obtained per sample. Trizol reagent was used to extract total RNA from PBMCs, with at least 6 micrograms per sample. Naive CD45RAhigh/CD27high T cell percentages were measured by flow cytometry on a PBMC aliquot from every donor. V is clipped by 5 bases and J by 0 bases, and the sequence between their germline boundaries is 14 bases long. CDR1 and CDR2 (SGHTA, FQGNSA) derive from the germline V gene. The CDR3 runs 16 amino acids, cysteine and phenylalanine included. The read is trimmed to its CDR3 DNA, 48 bases read in frame from base 1. The library was produced with 5' RACE. Sequencer: Illumina HiSeq 2500. A second PCR of roughly 6 to 11 cycles was run with a J-beta primer mix and a sample-barcoded 5' primer. A template-switch 5' adaptor carrying 12 random nucleotides introduced a unique molecular identifier onto each TCR beta cDNA molecule. At least 3 million CDR3-containing paired-end reads were obtained from each sample. First-strand cDNA synthesis was performed from all RNA using the Mint cDNA synthesis kit, with priming by a TRBC-specific oligonucleotide. All cDNA was treated with uracil-DNA glycosylase and then went through a first 18-cycle PCR with the universal primers M1SS and BC2_uni_R. The paper's data handling went like this. Each sample was normalized by randomly selecting 1 million high-quality reads, each carrying a distinct molecular identifier. Instead of being binned into consensus sequences, reads that shared molecular identifiers were thrown out. MiTCR, run with a Q25 quality threshold and the strictest error-elimination algorithm, handled CDR3 identification, clonotype clustering and error correction. A nonparametric unseen species model with Euler transformation was used to estimate a lower bound on total TCR beta diversity. The raw public data were reprocessed by TCRdb itself: fastp quality trimming at Q25, MiXCR clonotype calling, in-frame beta chains only. Rows with one shared CDR3 protein collapse into an entry with the most common genes and DNA. None of the V and J calls come from the authors' own analysis; TCRdb made them. This sample comprises some 320,000 distinct CDR3 sequences, 25% to 30% of them detected only once. The leading ten clones occupy over 25% of the sample.

The sequence derives from a woman between 65 and 79 years old in good health. This sequence uses TRBV7-2 and TRBJ2-1; the best D guess is TRBD2, with 6 bases matching. Sequenced input: blood. The CDR3 has the sequence CASSQWRVSSYNEQFF. The bases are TGTGCCAGCAGCCAATGGAGGGTTAGCTCCTACAATGAGCAGTTCTTC.